The 23 T cell receptor beta chains listed next were all sequenced from one sample in a study of blood T cell repertoires in COVID-19. Method: immunoSEQ multiplex PCR; TCRdb's copy keeps in-frame clones and lacks some. The sample has approximately 150,000 clones; approximately 81% are singletons. The sequencing input was peripheral blood. The receptors derive from a human donor with acute or convalescent COVID-19. The donor label of this sample is uncertain.

The V gene is TRBV18, the J gene TRBJ2-7, with D possibly being TRBD1 (5 bases). This CDR3 is built from 14 residues. Germline-derived CDR1 and CDR2 are KGHSH and LQKENI. The ends were cut back, 4 bases at V and 3 bases at J, with 13 bases in the middle. This CDR3 is CASSLSGSGYEQYV. DNA of the CDR3: TGTGCCAGCTCACTATCAGGGTCGGGCTACGAGCAGTACGTC.

The CDR3 DNA is TGTGCCAGCAGGGAGACAGGGGCTGGAAACACCATATATTTT. Its protein product is CASRETGAGNTIYF. The rearrangement uses TRBV27 and TRBJ1-3; the match to TRBD1 covers 8 bases. Germline V gene sequence: CDR1 MNHEY, CDR2 SMNVEV (reference sequence). The ends lost 6 bases at V and 2 bases at J; junction bases unmatched: 3. This CDR3 spans 14 amino acids.

The chain combines TRBV19 with TRBJ2-7; 10 bases align to TRBD1. The length of the CDR3 is 16 residues. Trimming at V came to 3 bases and at J to 1 base, leaving 6 bases not matched to a gene. CDR1 and CDR2 from the germline V gene are LNHDA and SQIVND (reference sequence). Here the CDR3 DNA reads TGTGCCAGTAGTATGATGGGGGACAGGGGTTCCTACGAGCAGTACTTC. It is translated as CASSMMGDRGSYEQYF.

As to this clone: The same CDR3 also results from other DNA sequences found in this sample. V and J are TRBV5-6 and TRBJ2-5, with D unclear. CDR3 length: 12 amino acids. The germline V gene has CDR1 SGHDT and CDR2 YYEEEE. V lost 2 bases and J lost 0, with 2 bases in between. The CDR3 region is CASSFNQETQYF. The CDR3 bases are TGTGCCAGCAGCTTTAACCAAGAGACCCAGTACTTC.

This clone was observed a single time. This chain links TRBV2 with TRBJ1-4; 8 bases match TRBD1. The germline V gene has CDR1 SNHLY and CDR2 FYNNEI. The ends lost 6 bases at V and 7 bases at J; junction bases unmatched: 7. The CDR3 consists of 14 residues. DNA of the CDR3: TGTGCCAGCAGGGAACAGGGGGGTGGTGAAAAACTGTTTTTT. This encodes CASREQGGGEKLFF.

V gene TRBV19 combines with J gene TRBJ1-2; D gene unclear. The V end was cut by 5 bases, the J end by 0 bases, with 10 bases between. CDR3 length: 14 amino acids. The germline V gene has CDR1 LNHDA and CDR2 SQIVND (reference sequence). In DNA, the CDR3 is TGTGCCAGTAGTCGGACGGGAACTAACTATGGCTACACCTTC. Amino acid sequence: CASSRTGTNYGYTF.

V usage is TRBV4-3 and J usage is TRBJ2-7; possible D gene TRBD1, 6 bases. V dropped 0 bases and J dropped 4 bases, with 10 bases sitting between them. The CDR3 consists of 14 residues. Germline CDR1 is LGHNA and CDR2 is YSLEER. CDR3 sequence: CASSQDRGIYEQYF. The CDR3 nucleotides read TGCGCCAGCAGCCAAGATAGGGGGATATACGAGCAGTACTTC.

This chain links TRBV5-1 with TRBJ1-1; 8 nucleotides match TRBD1. Germline V CDR1 and CDR2: SGHRS, YFSETQ. Unmatched junction bases numbered 11, after V lost 6 bases and J lost 1 base. The CDR3 sequence is 16 residues long. CDR3 in amino acids: CASTLLRQGPNTEAFF. CDR3 DNA sequence: TGCGCCAGCACCCTCCTACGACAGGGGCCGAACACTGAAGCTTTCTTT.

The chain is built from TRBV2 and TRBJ1-6; no reliable D call. CDR1 and CDR2 from the germline V gene are SNHLY and FYNNEI. CDR3 length: 15 residues. The V gene lost 4 bases and the J gene lost 0 bases, with 7 bases spanning the gap. CDR3: CASSGGSSYNSPLHF. The CDR3 region has the DNA TGTGCCAGCAGTGGAGGGAGCTCCTATAATTCACCCCTCCACTTT.

The chain links TRBV7-8 to TRBJ1-2; D gene uncertain. Trimming took 3 bases from V and 2 from J, leaving 13 bases between them. CDR3 length equals 15 residues. The germline V gene encodes CDR1 SGHVS and CDR2 FQNEAQ. CDR3 DNA: TGTGCCAGCAGCTTTGCACTCGGTCCCAACTATGGCTACACCTTC. This encodes CASSFALGPNYGYTF.

The V call is TRBV28, the J call TRBJ1-2; 8 bases map to TRBD1. This CDR3 spans 14 amino acids. Germline V gene sequence: CDR1 MDHEN, CDR2 SYDVKM. V was clipped by 5 bases and J by 1 base; unmatched bases: 3. CDR3 loop: CASSTGGGNYGYTF. The CDR3, as DNA: TGTGCCAGCAGTACAGGGGGTGGTAACTATGGCTACACCTTC.

Of note for this clone: One junction end disagrees with the germline gene, perhaps due to a read error. The rearrangement links TRBV7-3 to TRBJ1-1, with 7 bases that match TRBD1. The length of the CDR3 is 15 residues. Germline V gene lookup returns CDR1 SGHTA and CDR2 FQGTGA. The CDR3 reads CTSSLMGTEGAEAFF. CDR3 in DNA: TGTACCAGCAGCTTAATGGGGACAGAAGGGGCTGAAGCTTTCTTT.

This clone was detected only once. The chain couples TRBV2 to TRBJ2-7, with 10 bases aligning to TRBD1. V was clipped by 6 bases and J by 3 bases; unmatched bases: 8. Germline CDR1 SNHLY, CDR2 FYNNEI. This CDR3 is built from 15 residues. CDR3 in amino acids: CASSYRDRGFYEQYV. For the CDR3, the DNA is TGTGCCAGCAGCTACCGGGACAGGGGATTCTACGAGCAGTACGTC.

The chain combines TRBV6-4 with TRBJ1-2, with 9 bases lining up with TRBD1. The CDR3 is made up of 13 amino acids. Germline assignment: CDR1 MRHNA and CDR2 SNTAGT. Losses at the gene ends were 3 bases for V and 8 bases for J; bases not matched to a gene: 4. The CDR3 loop is CASSEQGTGGYTF. For the CDR3, the DNA is TGTGCCAGCAGTGAACAGGGGACAGGGGGCTACACCTTC.

The V and J genes are TRBV28 and TRBJ1-5; D is unclear. The CDR3 consists of 15 residues. The V end lost 7 bases, the J end lost 0 bases, and 13 bases lay between the germline ends. Germline V gives CDR1 MDHEN, CDR2 SYDVKM. The CDR3 region is CASNGWQDSNQPQHF. The DNA for the CDR3 is TGTGCCAGCAACGGATGGCAGGATAGCAATCAGCCCCAGCATTTT.

J is TRBJ2-2 and V is TRBV5-4; perhaps TRBD2 as D (6 bases). Germline CDR1 SGHNT, CDR2 YYREEE (reference sequence). Deletions cut 5 bases from V and 6 bases from J, with 14 bases between. The CDR3 is 14 residues long. The CDR3 spells CASSRDWDSGELFF. CDR3 in DNA: TGTGCCAGCAGTCGCGACTGGGACTCCGGGGAGCTGTTTTTT.

The chain employs TRBV9 and TRBJ2-1; a weak D match, TRBD1 (6 bases). V was shortened by 4 bases and J by 7 bases, with 12 bases between the two germline ends. The CDR3 length is 13 residues. Germline lookup yields CDR1 SGDLS and CDR2 YYNGEE. CDR3: CASSSDTGNEQFF. As DNA, the CDR3 is TGTGCCAGCAGCTCTGACACAGGGAATGAGCAGTTCTTC.

The chain couples TRBV19 to TRBJ1-4; 9 bases align to TRBD1. The junction had 7 bases not matched to a gene; V was cut back by 6 bases and J by 2 bases. The CDR3 extends over 16 amino acids. The germline V gene encodes CDR1 LNHDA and CDR2 SQIVND (reference sequence). This CDR3 is CASSRGTGGTNEKLFF. CDR3 coding DNA: TGTGCCAGTAGCAGGGGCACAGGGGGCACTAATGAAAAACTGTTTTTT.

CDR3 nucleotide sequence: TGTGCCAGCAGCTCAATGACAGGGGCAAACTATGGCTACACCTTC. This encodes CASSSMTGANYGYTF. V and J are TRBV5-4 and TRBJ1-2, with 8 bases matching TRBD1. Trimming at V came to 3 bases and at J to 2 bases, leaving 6 bases not matched to a gene. CDR3 length equals 15 residues. CDR1 is SGHNT and CDR2 is YYREEE in the germline V gene (reference sequence). Complete variable domain (other parts from reference TRBV5-4 and TRBJ1-2): ETGVTQSPTHLIKTRGQQVTLRCSSQSGHNTVSWYQQALGQGPQFIFQYYREEENGRGNFPPRFSGLQFPNYSSELNVNALELDDSALYLCASSSMTGANYGYTFGSGTRLTVV.

V usage is TRBV15 and J usage is TRBJ2-2; 10 nucleotides line up with TRBD2. V trimming: 0 bases; J trimming: 4 bases; junction bases outside the gene matches: 11. The length of the CDR3 is 19 residues. Germline values: CDR1 LNHNV, CDR2 YYDKDF (reference sequence). In nucleotides, the CDR3 is TGTGCCACCAGCAGAGATCCGTTGACTAGCGGGCTCGGCACCGGGGAGCTGTTTTTT. It codes for CATSRDPLTSGLGTGELFF.

The rearrangement joins TRBV6-4 to TRBJ1-2; 10 positions match TRBD1. CDR3 size: 13 residues. CDR1 and CDR2 from the germline V gene are MRHNA and SNTAGT. V gave up 6 bases and J gave up 8 bases; unmatched junction bases: 6. CDR3 in DNA: TGTGCCAGCAGGCCCGGGACAGGGGAGGGCTACACCTTC. Its protein product is CASRPGTGEGYTF.

The V call is TRBV5-4, the J call TRBJ1-6; 9 bases fit TRBD1. J lost 10 bases, V lost 4 bases, and 12 bases had no gene match. Germline CDR1 reads SGHNT; CDR2 reads YYREEE (reference sequence). The CDR3 length is 16 residues. CDR3 nucleotides: TGTGCCAGCAGCGGGACTACAGGGGGCGTCGACTCACCCCTCCACTTT. This encodes CASSGTTGGVDSPLHF. Full variable domain (rest looked up from reference TRBV5-4 and TRBJ1-6): ETGVTQSPTHLIKTRGQQVTLRCSSQSGHNTVSWYQQALGQGPQFIFQYYREEENGRGNFPPRFSGLQFPNYSSELNVNALELDDSALYLCASSGTTGGVDSPLHFGNGTRLTVT.

The sample holds one count of this clone. The chain combines TRBV7-3 with TRBJ1-1; no reliable D call. CDR1 is SGHTA, CDR2 FQGTGA, per germline. Trimming removed 4 bases at V and 0 bases at J, with 12 bases between. CDR3 length equals 15 residues. The chain's CDR3 is CASSSRGALNTEAFF. The CDR3 DNA reads as TGTGCCAGCAGCTCCCGTGGAGCGTTGAACACTGAAGCTTTCTTT.